This T cell receptor (beta chain) comes out of a study of T cell repertoires in cytomegalovirus infection. Study-level information: CMV infection together with matching HLA type was indicated by public TCR beta signatures. General observations from the study: Dominating the ex vivo response were TCR beta clonotypes that were CMV-specific and HLA-C-restricted.

The CDR3 contains 12 residues. V was pared by 2 bases and J by 5 bases, with 6 bases between. The germline V gene has CDR1 MDHEN and CDR2 SYDVKM. One entry per CDR3 protein, called by TCRdb with MiXCR from the reads. The table records some 70,000 distinct CDR3 sequences, 22% of them present only once. Details on this clonotype: The target antigen is unknown.

The chain couples TRBV28 to TRBJ1-2, with no clear D. The receptor was isolated from a human donor in good health (CMV status not recorded). Some clones in this sample may be carry-over from other donors' samples. What was sequenced was PBMCs, sequenced either directly or after in vitro stimulation (not recorded which). The CDR3 here is CASSLSGYGYTF. DNA for the CDR3: TGTGCCAGCAGTTTAAGTGGGTATGGCTACACCTTC.